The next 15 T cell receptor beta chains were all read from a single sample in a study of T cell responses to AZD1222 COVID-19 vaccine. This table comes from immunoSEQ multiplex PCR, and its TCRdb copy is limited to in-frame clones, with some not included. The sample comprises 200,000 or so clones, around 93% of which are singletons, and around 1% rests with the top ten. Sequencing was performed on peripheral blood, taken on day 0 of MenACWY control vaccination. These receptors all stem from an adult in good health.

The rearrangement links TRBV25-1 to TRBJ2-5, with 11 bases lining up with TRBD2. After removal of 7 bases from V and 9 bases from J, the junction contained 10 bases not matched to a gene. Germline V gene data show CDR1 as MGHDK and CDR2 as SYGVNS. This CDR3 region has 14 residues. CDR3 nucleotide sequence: TGTGCCAGCAACCCTAGCGGGGGGATGACGTCCCAGTACTTC. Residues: CASNPSGGMTSQYF.

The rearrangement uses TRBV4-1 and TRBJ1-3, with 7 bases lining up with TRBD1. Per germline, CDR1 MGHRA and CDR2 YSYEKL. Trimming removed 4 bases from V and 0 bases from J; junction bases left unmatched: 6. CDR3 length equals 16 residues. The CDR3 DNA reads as TGCGCCAGCAGCCTCCAGACAGGGTACTCTGGAAACACCATATATTTT. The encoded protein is CASSLQTGYSGNTIYF.

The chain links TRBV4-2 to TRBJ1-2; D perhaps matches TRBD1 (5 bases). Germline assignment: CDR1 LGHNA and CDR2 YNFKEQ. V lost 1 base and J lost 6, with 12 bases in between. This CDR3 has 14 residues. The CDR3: CASSQAGRDDGYTF. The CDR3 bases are TGTGCCAGCAGCCAAGCTGGCAGGGACGATGGCTACACCTTC.

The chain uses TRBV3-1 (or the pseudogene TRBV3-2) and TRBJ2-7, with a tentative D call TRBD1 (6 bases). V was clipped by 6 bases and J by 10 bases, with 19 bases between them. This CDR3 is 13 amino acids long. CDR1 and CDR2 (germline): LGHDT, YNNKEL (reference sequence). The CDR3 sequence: CASSPPGHSTQYF. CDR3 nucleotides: TGTGCCAGCAGTCCTCCGGGACATTCTACCCAGTACTTC.

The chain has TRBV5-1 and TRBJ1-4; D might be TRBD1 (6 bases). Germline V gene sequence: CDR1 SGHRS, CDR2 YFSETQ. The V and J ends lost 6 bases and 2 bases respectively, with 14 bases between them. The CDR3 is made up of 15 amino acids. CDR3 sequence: CASTPGGVTNEKLFF. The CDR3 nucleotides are TGCGCCAGCACCCCCGGGGGCGTCACTAATGAAAAACTGTTTTTT.

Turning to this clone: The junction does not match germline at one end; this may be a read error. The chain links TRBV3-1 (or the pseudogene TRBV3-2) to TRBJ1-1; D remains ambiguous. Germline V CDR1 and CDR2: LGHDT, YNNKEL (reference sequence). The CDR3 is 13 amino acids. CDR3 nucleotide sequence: TGTGCCAGCAGACAAGGACCGAACACTGAAGCTTTCTTT. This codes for CASRQGPNTEAFF.

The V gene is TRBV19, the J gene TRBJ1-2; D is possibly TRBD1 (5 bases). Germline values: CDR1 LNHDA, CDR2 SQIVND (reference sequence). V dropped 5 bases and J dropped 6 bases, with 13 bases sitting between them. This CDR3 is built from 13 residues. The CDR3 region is CASSSGAGHGYTF. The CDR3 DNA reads TGTGCCAGTAGTTCCGGGGCAGGGCATGGCTACACCTTC.

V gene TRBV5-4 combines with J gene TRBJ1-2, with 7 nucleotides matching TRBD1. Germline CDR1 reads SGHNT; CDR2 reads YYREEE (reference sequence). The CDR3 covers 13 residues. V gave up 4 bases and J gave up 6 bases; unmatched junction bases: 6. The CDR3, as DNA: TGTGCCAGCAGCACCCAGGGGGGCCATGGCTACACCTTC. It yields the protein CASSTQGGHGYTF.

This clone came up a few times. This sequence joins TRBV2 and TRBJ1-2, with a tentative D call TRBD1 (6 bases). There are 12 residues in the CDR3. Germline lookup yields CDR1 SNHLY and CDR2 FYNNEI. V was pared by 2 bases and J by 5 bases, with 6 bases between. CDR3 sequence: CASSEQGYGYTF. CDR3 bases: TGTGCCAGCAGTGAACAGGGGTATGGCTACACCTTC.

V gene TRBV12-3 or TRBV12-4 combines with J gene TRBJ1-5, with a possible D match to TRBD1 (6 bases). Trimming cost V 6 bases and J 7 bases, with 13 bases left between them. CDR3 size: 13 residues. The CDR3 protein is CASRGSGAQPQHF. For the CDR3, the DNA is TGTGCCAGCAGGGGGTCGGGGGCCCAGCCCCAGCATTTT.

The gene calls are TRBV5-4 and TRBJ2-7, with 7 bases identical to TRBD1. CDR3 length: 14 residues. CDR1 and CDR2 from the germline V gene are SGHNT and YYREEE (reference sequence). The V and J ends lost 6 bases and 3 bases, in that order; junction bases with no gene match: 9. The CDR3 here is CASTTGQEVYEQYF. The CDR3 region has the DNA TGTGCCAGCACTACCGGACAGGAGGTCTACGAGCAGTACTTC. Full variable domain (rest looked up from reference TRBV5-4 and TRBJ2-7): ETGVTQSPTHLIKTRGQQVTLRCSSQSGHNTVSWYQQALGQGPQFIFQYYREEENGRGNFPPRFSGLQFPNYSSELNVNALELDDSALYLCASTTGQEVYEQYFGPGTRLTVT.

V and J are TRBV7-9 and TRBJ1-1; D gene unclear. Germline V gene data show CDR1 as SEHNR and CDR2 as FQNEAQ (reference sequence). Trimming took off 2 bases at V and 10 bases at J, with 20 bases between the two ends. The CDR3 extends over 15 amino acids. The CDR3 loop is CASSLLGGSPMGAFF. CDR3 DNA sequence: TGTGCCAGCAGCTTATTGGGAGGCAGTCCTATGGGAGCTTTCTTT.

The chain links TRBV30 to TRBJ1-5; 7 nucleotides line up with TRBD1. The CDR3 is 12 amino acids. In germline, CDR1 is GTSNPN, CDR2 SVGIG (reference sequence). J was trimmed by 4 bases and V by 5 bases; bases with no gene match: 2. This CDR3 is CAWGQANQPQHF. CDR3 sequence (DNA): TGTGCCTGGGGACAGGCGAATCAGCCCCAGCATTTT.

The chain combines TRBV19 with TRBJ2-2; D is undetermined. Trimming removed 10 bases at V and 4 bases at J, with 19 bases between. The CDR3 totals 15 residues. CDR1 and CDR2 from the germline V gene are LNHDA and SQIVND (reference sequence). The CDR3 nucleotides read TGTGCCACCCGGGTAGGCCAGGCGCGCACCGGGGAGCTGTTTTTT. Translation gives CATRVGQARTGELFF.

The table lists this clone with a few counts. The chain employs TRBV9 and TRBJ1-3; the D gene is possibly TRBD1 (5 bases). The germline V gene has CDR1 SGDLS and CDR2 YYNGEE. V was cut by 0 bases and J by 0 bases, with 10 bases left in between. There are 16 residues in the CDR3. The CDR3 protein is CASSVGGGYSGNTIYF. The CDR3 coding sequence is TGTGCCAGCAGCGTAGGGGGCGGTTACTCTGGAAACACCATATATTTT.